This T cell receptor beta chain was recovered during a study of T cells in Graves' hyperthyroidism and ophthalmopathy. RNA transcripts were the template for amplifying TCR beta CDR3 regions. The HTBI primer set was used in a first-round RT-PCR of the TCR CDR3. From the multiplex PCR reads, TCRdb called clonotypes with MiXCR, one entry per CDR3 protein. The repertoire has nearly 600,000 distinct CDR3 sequences, 12% to 15% of them found once; the top ten carry about 6.6%. A note on this clonotype: Since a much larger clone is just one base distant, this may be a read error.

The CDR3 runs 15 residues. CDR1 MDHEN and CDR2 SYDVKM come from the germline V gene. V gave up 8 bases and J gave up 2 bases, with 19 bases separating them. Diagnoses were made from clinical symptoms, serum measures (thyroxine and TRAb), thyroid ultrasound and orbital computed tomography. V usage is TRBV28 and J usage is TRBJ2-7; D ambiguous. Sequencing was performed on blood. This receptor was identified in a woman younger than 35 with Graves' ophthalmopathy. The CDR3 coding sequence is TGTGCCAGCTCACCGGCGCAGGCAGGCCCCTACGAGCAGTACTTC. Its protein is CASSPAQAGPYEQYF.